One sample yielded the 14 T cell receptor beta chains listed below, sequenced in a study of blood T cell repertoires in COVID-19. Libraries were prepared by immunoSEQ multiplex PCR; TCRdb keeps only in-frame clonotypes and omits some of them. The data hold 90,000 to 150,000 clones, with 87% observed a single time. Sequences were obtained from peripheral blood. These receptors all come from a woman in her forties or fifties with acute or convalescent COVID-19.

This clone was recorded only once. This sequence joins TRBV21-1 and TRBJ1-1; the table's D gene call, TRBD1, was not cross checked with the DNA. TRBV21-1 is deemed a pseudogene. The CDR3 loop spans 18 amino acids. In DNA, the CDR3 is TGTGCCAGCAGCAAACGCCTAGGACAGGGGAGCGTGAACACTGAAGCTTTCTTT. Protein sequence: CASSKRLGQGSVNTEAFF.

The chain is built from TRBV19 and TRBJ1-5; D is unclear. The CDR3 loop spans 14 amino acids. V was clipped by 9 bases and J by 0 bases, with 12 bases between them. CDR1 is LNHDA and CDR2 is SQIVND in the germline V gene (reference sequence). This CDR3 reads CARLAGNSNQPQHF. Written as DNA, the CDR3 is TGTGCCAGACTGGCGGGAAATAGCAATCAGCCCCAGCATTTT.

The chain uses TRBV19 and TRBJ1-6, with TRBD1 matching 9 bases. Looked up from germline, CDR1 is LNHDA and CDR2 is SQIVND (reference sequence). V was pared by 2 bases and J by 1 base, with 9 bases of the junction left unmatched. The CDR3 is made up of 19 amino acids. DNA for the CDR3: TGTGCCAGTAGTATACCACAGGGGGCCATGGAATCCTATAATTCACCCCTCCACTTT. Encoded protein: CASSIPQGAMESYNSPLHF.

The chain combines TRBV7-2 with TRBJ1-5; no reliable D call. V shed 4 bases and J shed 7 bases, with 8 bases lying between them. In germline, CDR1 is SGHTA, CDR2 FQGNSA. The CDR3 is 12 amino acids. This chain's CDR3 is CASSYGGQPQHF. In nucleotides, the CDR3 is TGTGCCAGCAGCTACGGCGGGCAGCCCCAGCATTTT.

This chain links TRBV7-2 with TRBJ1-2; a weak D match, TRBD1 (5 bases). Germline CDR1 and CDR2: SGHTA and FQGNSA. Deletions cut 1 base from V and 4 bases from J, with 13 bases between. The CDR3 extends over 15 amino acids. CDR3 in DNA: TGTGCCAGCAGCTTAGGGGCAGGGCAAGCCTATGGCTACACCTTC. It encodes CASSLGAGQAYGYTF.

J is TRBJ1-1 and V is TRBV5-1, with D perhaps TRBD1 (6 bases). The CDR3 is made up of 14 amino acids. Germline V gene data show CDR1 as SGHRS and CDR2 as YFSETQ. Trimming removed 3 bases from V and 7 bases from J, with 16 bases in between. CDR3 sequence reads: CASSSGQSWNEAFF. The CDR3 coding sequence is TGCGCCAGCAGCTCCGGACAGTCATGGAATGAAGCTTTCTTT.

This rearrangement joins TRBV5-1 to TRBJ2-5; 9 bases fit TRBD2. V shed 0 bases, J shed 6 bases, and the junction held 9 bases outside the gene matches. The CDR3 runs to 16 residues. CDR1 and CDR2 from the germline V gene are SGHRS and YFSETQ. The CDR3 coding sequence is TGCGCCAGCAGCTTGGGTGTTAGCGGGAGTGGAAAGACCCAGTACTTC. Protein product: CASSLGVSGSGKTQYF.

This chain links TRBV14 with TRBJ1-3; TRBD1 matches at 8 bases. The V gene's germline CDR1 is SGHDN and CDR2 FVKESK. The CDR3 has 14 residues. The J segment lost 4 bases and the V segment lost 4 bases, leaving 3 bases of the junction unmatched. For the CDR3, the DNA is TGTGCCAGCAGCCTGGGACAGGAGGGAAACACCATATATTTT. This translates into CASSLGQEGNTIYF.

This chain connects TRBV7-9 to TRBJ2-7; TRBD2 matches at 7 bases. The V gene end was trimmed by 0 bases and the J gene end by 5 bases; junction bases not matched to a gene: 4. This CDR3 is built from 14 residues. The germline V gene has CDR1 SEHNR and CDR2 FQNEAQ (reference sequence). The CDR3 sequence is CASSLAAAGDEQYF. CDR3 coding DNA: TGTGCCAGCAGCTTAGCAGCCGCGGGGGACGAGCAGTACTTC. The variable domain in full, completed from reference TRBV7-9 and TRBJ2-7, reads DTGVSQNPRHKITKRGQNVTFRCDPISEHNRLYWYRQTLGQGPEFLTYFQNEAQLEKSRLLSDRFSAERPKGSFSTLEIQRTEQGDSAMYLCASSLAAAGDEQYFGPGTRLTVT.

The chain has TRBV3-1 (or the pseudogene TRBV3-2) and TRBJ2-5; 9 nucleotides agree with TRBD1. V was pared by 4 bases and J by 4 bases, with 7 bases of the junction left unmatched. This CDR3 contains 15 residues. Looked up from germline, CDR1 is LGHDT and CDR2 is YNNKEL (reference sequence). For the CDR3, the DNA is TGTGCCAGCAGCCTAACCGGGACAGGGAGAGAGACCCAGTACTTC. The encoded protein is CASSLTGTGRETQYF.

The chain couples TRBV10-1 to TRBJ1-5; TRBD1 aligns across 12 bases. V dropped 7 bases and J dropped 1; count of bases not matched to a gene: 11. This CDR3 comprises 18 residues. The V gene's germline CDR1 is WNHNN and CDR2 SYGVQD (reference sequence). The CDR3 DNA reads TGCGCCAGCACCCCCTCCGGGACAGGGGGCTGGAGCAATCAGCCCCAGCATTTT. Encoded protein: CASTPSGTGGWSNQPQHF.

The V call is TRBV10-3, the J call TRBJ1-3; D not certain. Germline V lookup: CDR1 ENHRY, CDR2 SYGVKD. This CDR3 comprises 16 residues. Deletions cut 7 bases from V and 0 bases from J, with 16 bases between. The CDR3 protein is CAITQQFQDSGNTIYF. The CDR3 DNA follows: TGTGCCATCACTCAACAGTTCCAAGACTCTGGAAACACCATATATTTT.

The chain joins TRBV10-2 to TRBJ2-3; D remains unclear. Between the trimmed V and J ends, which lost 5 bases and 4 bases, there was a span of 10 bases. The CDR3 runs 13 residues. CDR1 is WSHSY, CDR2 SAAADI, per germline. The CDR3 here is CASSSYRADTQYF. The CDR3 region has the DNA TGCGCCAGCAGTTCCTACCGTGCAGATACGCAGTATTTT.

This clone was seen just once. The chain links TRBV19 to TRBJ2-2, with TRBD1 matching 11 bases. The CDR3 runs 15 residues. V shed 1 base and J 7 bases; nucleotides not matched to a gene: 2. Germline V gene lookup returns CDR1 LNHDA and CDR2 SQIVND (reference sequence). CDR3 nucleotides: TGTGCCAGTAGTATAGGGGACAGGGGGATCGGGGAGCTGTTTTTT. This gives the protein CASSIGDRGIGELFF.